This TCR beta chain stems from a study of T cells in Graves' hyperthyroidism and ophthalmopathy. The investigators amplified TCR beta CDR3 regions from RNA transcripts. The HTBI primer set served for first-round RT-PCR of the TCR CDR3. TCRdb independently ran MiXCR on the multiplex PCR reads; one entry per CDR3 protein. This sample has about 420,000 distinct CDR3 sequences, with 15% to 19% found just once. This clonotype was seen at least ten times. V lost 3 bases, J lost 0 bases, and 14 bases lay in between. Germline assignment: CDR1 DFQATT and CDR2 SNEGSKA (reference sequence). This CDR3 is 15 amino acids long. Newly diagnosed hyperthyroidism, duration under 2 months, in patients aged 18 to 65. The study excluded patients with uncontrolled infection, other autoimmune disease, pregnancy or lactation. This sample holds PBMCs from roughly 10 ml fresh peripheral blood.

The source material was blood. V is TRBV20-1 and J is TRBJ1-2; D call uncertain. The receptor's source is a woman aged 18-35 years with Graves' hyperthyroidism. CDR3 residues: CSASPPGSSNYGYTF. The CDR3 DNA reads TGCAGTGCTAGTCCTCCCGGGAGCTCTAACTATGGCTACACCTTC.